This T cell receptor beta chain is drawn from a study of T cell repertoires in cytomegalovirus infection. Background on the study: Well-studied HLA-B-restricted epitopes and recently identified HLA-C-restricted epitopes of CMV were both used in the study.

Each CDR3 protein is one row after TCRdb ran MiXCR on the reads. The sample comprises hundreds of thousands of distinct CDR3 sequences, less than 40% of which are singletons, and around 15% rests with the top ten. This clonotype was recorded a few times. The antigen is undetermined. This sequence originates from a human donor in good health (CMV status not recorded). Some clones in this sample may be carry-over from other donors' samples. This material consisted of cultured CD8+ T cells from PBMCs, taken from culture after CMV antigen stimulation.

CDR3 nucleotides: TGTGCCAGCGATAATTCACCCCTCCACTTT. It specifies CASDNSPLHF. This rearrangement joins TRBV7-9 to TRBJ1-6; no definite D call. The CDR3 spans 10 residues. CDR1 and CDR2 from the germline V gene are SEHNR and FQNEAQ (reference sequence). Between the trimmed V and J ends, which lost 8 bases and 5 bases, there was a span of 1 base.